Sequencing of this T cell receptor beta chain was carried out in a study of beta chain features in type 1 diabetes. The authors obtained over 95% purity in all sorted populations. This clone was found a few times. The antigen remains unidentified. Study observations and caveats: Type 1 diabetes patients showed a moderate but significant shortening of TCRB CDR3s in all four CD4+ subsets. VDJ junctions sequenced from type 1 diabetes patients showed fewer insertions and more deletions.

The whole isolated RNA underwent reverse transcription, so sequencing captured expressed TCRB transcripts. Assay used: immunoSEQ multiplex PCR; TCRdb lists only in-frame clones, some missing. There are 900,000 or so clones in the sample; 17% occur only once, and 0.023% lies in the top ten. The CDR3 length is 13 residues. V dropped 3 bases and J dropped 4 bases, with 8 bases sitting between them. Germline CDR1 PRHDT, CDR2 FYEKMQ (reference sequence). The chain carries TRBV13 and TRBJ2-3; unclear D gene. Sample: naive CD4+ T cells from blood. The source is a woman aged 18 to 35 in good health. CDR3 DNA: TGTGCCAGCAGCTTTCGTATCGCAGATACGCAGTATTTT. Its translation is CASSFRIADTQYF.